The 15 T cell receptor beta chains presented below share a single source sample, sequenced in a study of OX40 agonist ivuxolimab in advanced cancers. Profiling relied on immunoSEQ multiplex PCR, and the TCRdb table lists in-frame clones only, not all of them. The sample consists of 70,000 to 95,000 clones, around 90% of them appearing once. This specimen consisted of CD4+ or CD8+ T cells sorted from blood, obtained in a trial of the OX40 agonist ivuxolimab. The receptors shown here come from an adult with an advanced solid tumor such as melanoma, head and neck, liver or kidney cancer.

This clone was recorded only once. V usage is TRBV5-4 and J usage is TRBJ2-3; 8 nucleotides agree with TRBD2. The CDR3 contains 16 residues. CDR1 and CDR2 from the germline V gene are SGHNT and YYREEE (reference sequence). The junction had 8 bases not matched to a gene; V was cut back by 0 bases and J by 5 bases. The CDR3 nucleotides read TGTGCCAGCAGCTTGGGACTAGCGCCTACCTTAGATACGCAGTATTTT. It codes for CASSLGLAPTLDTQYF.

The rearrangement uses TRBV6-6 and TRBJ1-5; 8 bases map to TRBD1. Germline CDR1 is MNHNY and CDR2 is SVGAGI (reference sequence). The CDR3 is 12 residues long. V lost 8 bases, J lost 6 bases, and 3 bases stayed unmatched. This CDR3 is CASSDRAQPQHF. CDR3 in DNA: TGTGCCAGCTCGGACAGGGCTCAGCCCCAGCATTTT.

The CDR3 spells CASSIVWGGSTDTQYF. The CDR3 bases are TGTGCCAGTAGTATTGTTTGGGGTGGGAGCACAGATACGCAGTATTTT. The V gene is TRBV19, the J gene TRBJ2-3; D not certain. From germline, CDR1 is LNHDA and CDR2 SQIVND (reference sequence). CDR3 length: 16 residues. V was cut by 3 bases and J by 0 bases, with 13 bases left in between. Variable domain in full (rest from reference TRBV19 and TRBJ2-3): DGGITQSPKYLFRKEGQNVTLSCEQNLNHDAMYWYRQDPGQGLRLIYYSQIVNDFQKGDIAEGYSVSREKKESFPLTVTSAQKNPTAFYLCASSIVWGGSTDTQYFGPGTRLTVL.

This clone was seen a handful of times. The CDR3 sequence: CASSLGPDSQAFF. CDR3 bases: TGCGCCAGCAGCTTGGGGCCAGACTCACAAGCTTTCTTT. The rearrangement links TRBV5-1 to TRBJ1-1; no clear D. CDR1 and CDR2 from the germline V gene are SGHRS and YFSETQ. V was clipped by 0 bases and J by 9 bases, with 12 bases between them. This CDR3 region has 13 residues.

The chain combines TRBV6-1 with TRBJ1-1, with 9 bases lining up with TRBD1. CDR3 length: 15 residues. V lost 4 bases and J lost 5; bases outside the gene matches: 8. Per germline, CDR1 MNHNS and CDR2 SASEGT. In DNA form, the CDR3 reads TGTGCCAGCAGTGCGGGACAGGGAAGACTGACTGAAGCTTTCTTT. This gives the protein CASSAGQGRLTEAFF.

This clone appeared a single time. This chain links TRBV2 with TRBJ1-2; D not resolved. The CDR3 covers 13 residues. CDR1 SNHLY and CDR2 FYNNEI come from the germline V gene. V was pared by 6 bases and J by 6 bases, with 14 bases between. Here the CDR3 reads CASRWTGENGYTF. The CDR3 DNA reads as TGTGCCAGCAGGTGGACGGGAGAAAATGGCTACACCTTC.

The V call is TRBV5-4, the J call TRBJ1-2, with D unresolved. CDR3 length equals 18 residues. CDR1 and CDR2 from the germline V gene are SGHNT and YYREEE (reference sequence). The V gene lost 4 bases and the J gene lost 5 bases, with 27 bases spanning the gap. CDR3 protein: CASSRSLVYGENLYGYTF. CDR3 DNA sequence: TGTGCCAGCAGCCGATCACTCGTCTACGGGGAGAACTTGTATGGCTACACCTTC.

This chain uses TRBV7-2 with TRBJ2-7; 8 nucleotides align to TRBD1. The V and J ends lost 2 bases and 2 bases, in that order; junction bases with no gene match: 11. The CDR3 extends over 17 amino acids. Germline CDR1 is SGHTA and CDR2 is FQGNSA. CDR3: CASSLNLYRGIAYEQYF. CDR3 bases: TGTGCCAGCAGCTTAAATCTTTACAGGGGGATTGCCTACGAGCAGTACTTC.

The CDR3 DNA reads as TGTGCCAGCAGTCTCCGCCTCCACTACAATGAGCAGTTCTTC. This codes for CASSLRLHYNEQFF. This chain uses TRBV27 with TRBJ2-1; D remains unclear. With 5 bases removed from V and 3 bases from J, the gap between germline ends came to 11 bases. The CDR3 is made up of 14 amino acids. CDR1 and CDR2 from the germline V gene are MNHEY and SMNVEV (reference sequence).

The rearrangement uses TRBV7-3 and TRBJ2-5; D call uncertain. V was pared by 2 bases and J by 5 bases, with 9 bases between. CDR1 and CDR2 from the germline V gene are SGHTA and FQGTGA. This CDR3 has 13 residues. DNA for the CDR3: TGTGCCAGCAGCTTACTCGCCGCCGAGACCCAGTACTTC. Translation gives CASSLLAAETQYF.

This chain joins TRBV10-2 and TRBJ2-1, with a tentative D call TRBD2 (6 bases). This CDR3 spans 14 amino acids. Trimming took 6 bases from V and 2 from J, leaving 11 bases between them. Germline V gene lookup returns CDR1 WSHSY and CDR2 SAAADI. The CDR3 here is CASRAGTPYNEQFF. The CDR3 DNA sequence: TGCGCCAGCAGGGCCGGGACTCCCTACAATGAGCAGTTCTTC.

The chain employs TRBV28 and TRBJ2-7; D remains ambiguous. Per the germline V gene, CDR1 is MDHEN and CDR2 is SYDVKM. V was pared by 11 bases and J by 2 bases, with 16 bases between. This CDR3 contains 13 residues. This chain's CDR3 is CAGGGPKPYEQYF. DNA for the CDR3: TGTGCCGGCGGTGGGCCTAAACCCTACGAGCAGTACTTC.

The chain recombines TRBV28 with TRBJ1-1, with D tentatively TRBD1 (5 bases). The CDR3 is made up of 12 amino acids. Trimming took off 5 bases at V and 8 bases at J, with 12 bases between the two ends. Germline V CDR1 and CDR2: MDHEN, SYDVKM. Written as DNA, the CDR3 is TGTGCCAGCAGTGGTCAGGGAATAGAAGCTTTCTTT. Protein sequence: CASSGQGIEAFF.

V and J are TRBV19 and TRBJ1-2; D possibly corresponds to TRBD1 (6 bases). The germline V gene has CDR1 LNHDA and CDR2 SQIVND (reference sequence). The CDR3 extends over 12 amino acids. V was shortened by 9 bases and J by 3 bases, with 11 bases between the two germline ends. The CDR3 sequence: CASNDRYYGYTF. CDR3 coding DNA: TGTGCCAGCAATGACAGGTACTATGGCTACACCTTC.

V gene TRBV2 combines with J gene TRBJ2-7; TRBD2 matches at 12 bases. Trimming cost V 2 bases and J 0 bases; bases outside gene matches: 2. The CDR3 has 16 amino acids. The germline V gene has CDR1 SNHLY and CDR2 FYNNEI. The CDR3 region is CASSERLAGVSYEQYF. Written as DNA, the CDR3 is TGTGCCAGCAGTGAACGACTAGCGGGGGTCTCCTACGAGCAGTACTTC.